This T cell receptor (beta chain) was identified in a study of cytomegalovirus exposure and HLA in healthy donors. Study outcomes and limitations: The productive fraction for most TCR beta V segments was about 90% or about 30% in an earlier analysis. TCR beta V- and J-gene trimming was later associated with a missense DCLRE1C variant. Across donors, sequencing depth was assumed by presence/absence analyses to be roughly uniform.

PCR used 60 Vbeta primers and 13 Jbeta primers. Original processing methods: In a later analysis, the count reached 74 million or so unique TCR beta chains, with roughly 11 million shared. This table comes from immunoSEQ multiplex PCR, and its TCRdb copy is limited to in-frame clones, with some not included. V, J and clone size derive from that table, while D and trimming were established from the DNA sequence. The data show more than 95,000 clones, roughly 83% seen once. Germline loops: CDR1 SQVTM, CDR2 ANQGSEA. The CDR3 runs 12 residues. J gave up 8 bases and V 7 bases, and 8 bases lay outside the gene matches. Comments on this clone: No antigen is known for it.

Specimen: PBMCs. The origin of this receptor is a man aged 18 to 29 in good health and CMV-seropositive. The rearrangement links TRBV29-1 to TRBJ1-2, with 9 bases aligning to TRBD1. CDR3: CSAMTGGEGYTF. The CDR3 DNA reads as TGCAGCGCTATGACAGGGGGAGAAGGCTACACCTTC.